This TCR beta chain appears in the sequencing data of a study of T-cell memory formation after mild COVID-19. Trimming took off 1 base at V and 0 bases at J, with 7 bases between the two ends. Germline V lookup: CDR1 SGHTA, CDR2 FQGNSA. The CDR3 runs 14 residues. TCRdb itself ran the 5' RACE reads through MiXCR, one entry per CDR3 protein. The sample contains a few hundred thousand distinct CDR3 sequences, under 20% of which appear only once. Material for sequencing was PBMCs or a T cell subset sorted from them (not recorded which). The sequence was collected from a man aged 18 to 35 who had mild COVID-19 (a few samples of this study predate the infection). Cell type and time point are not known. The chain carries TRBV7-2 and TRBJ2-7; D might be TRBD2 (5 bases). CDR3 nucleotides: TGTGCCAGCAGCTTAGTGGGGAGCTCCTACGAGCAGTACGTC. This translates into CASSLVGSSYEQYV.